These 5 T cell receptor beta chains were sequenced from one sample in a study of monozygotic twins with inflammatory bowel disease. TCRdb reworked the 5' RACE reads into one entry per CDR3 protein, no DNA. Across about 420,000 distinct CDR3 sequences, the top ten clones capture approximately 2.3% of the sample. The sample comprised blood. The origin of the receptors is a human donor with ulcerative colitis or Crohn's disease, or a healthy co-twin of an affected twin (not recorded which).

The genes are TRBV7-2 and TRBJ1-5; the D gene TCRdb calls, TRBD1, cannot be checked with no DNA. The CDR3 contains 16 residues. Germline lookup yields CDR1 SGHTA and CDR2 FQGNSA. The CDR3: CASSVGTGGANQPQHF.

The J gene is TRBJ1-5, the V gene TRBV18. The length of the CDR3 is 14 residues. Germline lookup yields CDR1 KGHSH and CDR2 LQKENI. CDR3 sequence reads: CASSSTAGNQPQHF.

The chain recombines TRBV14 with TRBJ2-3; TCRdb gives TRBD1 as the D gene, but with no DNA this cannot be confirmed. Germline V CDR1 and CDR2: SGHDN, FVKESK. The CDR3 length is 19 residues. The CDR3 protein is CASSQGRYETGDSLDTQYF.

The chain has TRBV30 and TRBJ2-1; TCRdb's D gene call, TRBD2, goes unchecked for lack of DNA. Germline-derived CDR1 and CDR2 are GTSNPN and SVGIG (reference sequence). The CDR3 totals 13 residues. This CDR3 is CAWGQAPYNEQFF.

The chain is built from TRBV6-6 and TRBJ2-4; TCRdb proposes TRBD1, but this gene call is untestable without DNA. The CDR3 is 14 amino acids. Germline V gene data show CDR1 as MNHNY and CDR2 as SVGAGI (reference sequence). CDR3 loop: CASAGAGAKNIQYF.